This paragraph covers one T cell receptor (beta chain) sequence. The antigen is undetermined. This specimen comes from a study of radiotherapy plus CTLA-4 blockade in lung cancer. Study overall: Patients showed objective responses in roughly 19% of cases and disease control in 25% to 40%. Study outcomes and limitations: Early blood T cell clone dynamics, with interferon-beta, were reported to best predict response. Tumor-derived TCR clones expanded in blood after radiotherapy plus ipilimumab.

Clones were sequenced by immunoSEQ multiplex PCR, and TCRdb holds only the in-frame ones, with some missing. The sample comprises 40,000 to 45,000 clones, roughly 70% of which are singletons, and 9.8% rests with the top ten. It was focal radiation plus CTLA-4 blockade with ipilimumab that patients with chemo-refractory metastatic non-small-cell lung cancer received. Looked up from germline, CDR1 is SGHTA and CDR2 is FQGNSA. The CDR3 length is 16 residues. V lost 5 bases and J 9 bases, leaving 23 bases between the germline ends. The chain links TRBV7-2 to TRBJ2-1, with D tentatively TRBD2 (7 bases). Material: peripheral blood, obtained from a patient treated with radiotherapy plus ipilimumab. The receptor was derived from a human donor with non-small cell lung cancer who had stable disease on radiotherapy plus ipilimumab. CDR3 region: CASSTRGSGGRGEQFF. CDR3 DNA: TGTGCCAGCAGCACCCGGGGTTCCGGGGGGCGGGGTGAGCAGTTCTTC.